This entry lists 10 T cell receptor beta chains sequenced from one sample in a study of blood T cell repertoires in COVID-19. Assay used: immunoSEQ multiplex PCR; TCRdb lists only in-frame clones, some missing. The repertoire has about 380,000 clones, roughly 80% of them found once; the top ten carry 1.1%. Input material: peripheral blood. Receptor source: a human donor with acute or convalescent COVID-19. The donor label of this sample is uncertain.

The CDR3 loop reads CASTDLAGVLHEQYF. The DNA for the CDR3 is TGTGCCAGCACAGACCTAGCGGGGGTACTCCACGAGCAGTACTTC. The chain combines TRBV6-5 with TRBJ2-7, with 10 bases identical to TRBD2. This CDR3 is 15 amino acids long. V was clipped by 7 bases and J by 5 bases; unmatched bases: 11. Germline values: CDR1 MNHEY, CDR2 SVGAGI.

The chain joins TRBV4-2 to TRBJ1-1; 7 nucleotides align to TRBD1. The trim removed 3 bases at V and 5 bases at J, leaving 15 bases unmatched. Germline V gives CDR1 LGHNA, CDR2 YNFKEQ. The CDR3 is 17 residues long. Written as DNA, the CDR3 is TGTGCCAGCAGCCAGCGTAAAACAGGGGCTGGAAAAACTGAAGCTTTCTTT. This encodes CASSQRKTGAGKTEAFF.

The rearrangement joins TRBV5-4 to TRBJ1-4; 10 bases line up with TRBD1. J gave up 6 bases and V 2 bases, and 4 bases lay outside the gene matches. In germline, CDR1 is SGHNT, CDR2 YYREEE (reference sequence). The CDR3 covers 15 residues. As DNA, the CDR3 is TGTGCCAGCAGCTTACGTGACAGGGGGCATGAAAAACTGTTTTTT. Protein product: CASSLRDRGHEKLFF.

This chain joins TRBV5-1 and TRBJ2-5, with D perhaps TRBD1 (6 bases). The CDR3 covers 15 residues. Per germline, CDR1 SGHRS and CDR2 YFSETQ. V dropped 6 bases and J dropped 5 bases, with 20 bases sitting between them. The CDR3 loop reads CASTPRGQIRETQYF. The CDR3 region has the DNA TGCGCCAGCACCCCCCGAGGACAGATCCGGGAGACCCAGTACTTC.

This clone has a single count. V is TRBV19 and J is TRBJ2-4; D perhaps matches TRBD2 (6 bases). This CDR3 spans 17 amino acids. The germline V and J ends were trimmed by 10 bases and 1 base, with 23 bases remaining between them. The germline gives CDR1 LNHDA, CDR2 SQIVND (reference sequence). CDR3 bases: TGTGCCACCGGGACGGGGAGGTCTTGGGTGGCCAAAAACATTCAGTACTTC. This encodes CATGTGRSWVAKNIQYF.

The sample holds one count of this clone. The chain carries TRBV29-1 and TRBJ1-1, with 8 bases lining up with TRBD1. CDR1 and CDR2 from the germline V gene are SQVTM and ANQGSEA. There are 16 residues in the CDR3. V trimming: 7 bases; J trimming: 3 bases; junction bases outside the gene matches: 16. The CDR3 loop is CSASNLLGTGDTEAFF. CDR3 nucleotides: TGCAGCGCCAGCAACCTTTTGGGGACAGGAGACACTGAAGCTTTCTTT.

This clone has a single count. This chain connects TRBV3-1 (or the pseudogene TRBV3-2) to TRBJ2-7, with 9 bases identical to TRBD2. Germline V gene sequence: CDR1 LGHDT, CDR2 YNNKEL (reference sequence). The length of the CDR3 is 15 residues. The junction had 7 bases not matched to a gene; V was cut back by 4 bases and J by 3 bases. This chain's CDR3 is CASSPGLAGVYEQYF. For the CDR3, the DNA is TGTGCCAGCAGCCCTGGATTAGCGGGAGTCTACGAGCAGTACTTC.

This chain uses TRBV4-1 with TRBJ2-7; 10 bases match TRBD2. This CDR3 has 15 residues. J lost 7 bases, V lost 4 bases, and 10 bases had no gene match. Germline assignment: CDR1 MGHRA and CDR2 YSYEKL. The CDR3 is CASSLMGSGGDEQYF. Here the CDR3 DNA reads TGCGCCAGCAGCCTAATGGGCAGCGGGGGGGATGAGCAGTACTTC.

This clone has only one observation. The V and J genes are TRBV11-3 and TRBJ2-7; 11 bases align to TRBD1. Germline V lookup: CDR1 SGHNT, CDR2 YENEEA. V shed 5 bases and J 3 bases; nucleotides not matched to a gene: 3. This CDR3 has 14 amino acids. The CDR3 DNA follows: TGTGCCAGCAGCACCGGGACAGGGGGCTACGAGCAGTACTTC. This codes for CASSTGTGGYEQYF. The whole variable domain, remainder taken from reference TRBV11-3 and TRBJ2-7, is EAGVVQSPRYKIIEKKQPVAFWCNPISGHNTLYWYLQNLGQGPELLIRYENEEAVDDSQLPKDRFSAERLKGVDSTLKIQPAELGDSAVYLCASSTGTGGYEQYFGPGTRLTVT.

The J gene is TRBJ1-2, the V gene TRBV11-2; a possible D gene is TRBD1 (5 bases). The germline V and J ends were trimmed by 5 bases and 7 bases, with 17 bases remaining between them. The CDR3 spans 14 residues. The germline V gene encodes CDR1 SGHAT and CDR2 FQNNGV. The CDR3 region has the DNA TGTGCCAGCAGCCTCGGGGGGTTGAAGCGTGGCTACACCTTC. It translates to CASSLGGLKRGYTF.